The entry below describes one T cell receptor (beta chain). This entry comes from a study of blood T cell repertoires in COVID-19. Categorization into cohorts depended on clinical history that participants reported. Methods used by the authors: By means of reference gene primer amplification, nucleated cell counts were estimated. Produced via immunoSEQ multiplex PCR; TCRdb's table is partial and in-frame only. Clonal size and the V and J genes are those of that table, whereas D and trimming came from the DNA. The table has approximately 200,000 clones, 86% seen once. V dropped 7 bases and J dropped 1 base, with 22 bases sitting between them. This CDR3 is 17 amino acids long. Germline V gene sequence: CDR1 MDHEN, CDR2 SYDVKM.

The rearrangement uses TRBV28 and TRBJ1-1; TRBD1 might be the D (6 bases). Sequenced sample: PBMCs or T cells enriched from blood (not recorded which). This receptor was obtained from a woman in her 30s who had recovered from COVID-19. As DNA, the CDR3 is TGTGCCAGCACCCCTGCCCGGGACATATTATGGAACACTGAAGCTTTCTTT. This codes for CASTPARDILWNTEAFF.